Following are 29 T cell receptor beta chains from one sample sequenced in a study of T-cell memory formation after mild COVID-19. In TCRdb, the 5' RACE reads were re-called with MiXCR into one record per CDR3 protein. The data show roughly 240,000 distinct CDR3 sequences, 15% seen once. Sequencing input: PBMCs or a T cell subset sorted from them (not recorded which). The source of these receptors is an adult woman who had mild COVID-19 (a few samples of this study predate the infection). Cell type and time point are not known.

This clonotype has more than one count but fewer than ten. The rearrangement joins TRBV12-3 or TRBV12-4 to TRBJ2-1; D is perhaps TRBD2 (5 bases). The CDR3 consists of 12 residues. Trimming left V 6 bases short and J 9 bases short, with 12 bases between. The CDR3 DNA sequence: TGTGCCAGCAGCCCTGGGGAGAGTGAGCAGTTCTTC. Its protein is CASSPGESEQFF.

This clonotype was seen a few times. This chain connects TRBV18 to TRBJ2-1; the match to TRBD2 covers 14 bases. V shed 8 bases and J 0 bases; nucleotides not matched to a gene: 9. Germline assignment: CDR1 KGHSH and CDR2 LQKENI. There are 18 residues in the CDR3. DNA for the CDR3: TGTGCCAGCACGAAAGGGACTAGCGGGGGAAGCTCCTACAATGAGCAGTTCTTC. Amino acid sequence: CASTKGTSGGSSYNEQFF.

This chain links TRBV3-1 with TRBJ2-5; D is unclear. Trimming pared 0 bases from V and 0 bases from J, leaving 14 bases between. The CDR3 consists of 17 residues. In germline, CDR1 is LGHDT, CDR2 YNNKEL (reference sequence). The CDR3 bases are TGTGCCAGCAGCCAAGAAAGGTTAGGGCGGAACCAAGAGACCCAGTACTTC. It translates to CASSQERLGRNQETQYF.

This rearrangement joins TRBV5-5 to TRBJ2-1; 7 nucleotides match TRBD2. The CDR3 is 15 amino acids. The ends lost 3 bases at V and 7 bases at J; junction bases unmatched: 10. CDR1 is SGHKS and CDR2 is YYEKEE in the germline V gene (reference sequence). CDR3 DNA sequence: TGTGCCAGCAGCTCAGGACTAGTATATTTTAATGAGCAGTTCTTC. Translated: CASSSGLVYFNEQFF.

The chain has TRBV5-1 and TRBJ2-7; no clear D gene. Germline V gives CDR1 SGHRS, CDR2 YFSETQ. The CDR3 extends over 14 amino acids. V was trimmed by 2 bases and J by 2 bases, leaving 11 bases between them. The CDR3 DNA sequence: TGCGCCAGCAGCTTCGGTAAAAATACCTACGAGCAGTACTTC. This translates into CASSFGKNTYEQYF.

This clonotype was seen a handful of times. This chain uses TRBV11-2 with TRBJ2-2; 8 bases agree with TRBD1. The germline CDR1 and CDR2 sequences are SGHAT and FQNNGV. The trim removed 5 bases at V and 14 bases at J, leaving 10 bases unmatched. The CDR3 spans 13 residues. The CDR3 bases are TGTGCCAGCAGCCCCAGGACAGGGAGTTTTCTGTTTTTT. It yields the protein CASSPRTGSFLFF.

As for this clonotype: A single base separates this from a much larger clone, so it may be a read error. V usage is TRBV12-3 or TRBV12-4 and J usage is TRBJ2-1; D ambiguous. The CDR3 consists of 15 residues. The V gene lost 6 bases and the J gene lost 2 bases, with 14 bases spanning the gap. In DNA, the CDR3 is TGTGCCAGCAGCCCCGGGTCAGGCCCCTACAATGAGCAGTTCTTC. Its protein product is CASSPGSGPYNEQFF.

This clonotype was observed a few times. V and J are TRBV2 and TRBJ2-7; 7 bases fit TRBD2. With 7 bases clipped from V and 2 bases from J, the junction kept 8 bases outside the gene matches. The V gene's germline CDR1 is SNHLY and CDR2 FYNNEI. The CDR3 length is 14 residues. The CDR3 sequence: CASTLLGGTYEQYF. The CDR3 DNA is TGTGCCAGCACCCTTCTGGGAGGGACCTACGAGCAGTACTTC. Variable domain in full (rest from reference TRBV2 and TRBJ2-7): EPEVTQTPSHQVTQMGQEVILRCVPISNHLYFYWYRQILGQKVEFLVSFYNNEISEKSEIFDDQFSVERPDGSNFTLKIRSTKLEDSAMYFCASTLLGGTYEQYFGPGTRLTVT.

This rearrangement joins TRBV5-4 to TRBJ1-5, with D possibly matching TRBD1 (5 bases). The CDR3 spans 14 residues. Trimming stripped 1 base from V and 3 bases from J, with 8 bases between. Per germline, CDR1 SGHNT and CDR2 YYREEE (reference sequence). The CDR3 loop reads CASSLWGINQPQHF. In DNA form, the CDR3 reads TGTGCCAGCAGCTTGTGGGGGATCAATCAGCCCCAGCATTTT. Based on the CDR3 plus reference TRBV5-4 and TRBJ1-5, the full variable domain is ETGVTQSPTHLIKTRGQQVTLRCSSQSGHNTVSWYQQALGQGPQFIFQYYREEENGRGNFPPRFSGLQFPNYSSELNVNALELDDSALYLCASSLWGINQPQHFGDGTRLSIL.

This chain connects TRBV2 to TRBJ1-1, with D possibly TRBD1 on 6 matching bases. The CDR3 contains 14 residues. V shed 6 bases and J shed 0 bases, with 11 bases lying between them. Germline V gene lookup returns CDR1 SNHLY and CDR2 FYNNEI. CDR3 sequence: CASRGQLMNTEAFF. The CDR3 bases are TGTGCCAGCAGAGGACAGCTCATGAACACTGAAGCTTTCTTT. The full variable domain, in which reference TRBV2 and TRBJ1-1 provide the parts outside the CDR3, is EPEVTQTPSHQVTQMGQEVILRCVPISNHLYFYWYRQILGQKVEFLVSFYNNEISEKSEIFDDQFSVERPDGSNFTLKIRSTKLEDSAMYFCASRGQLMNTEAFFGQGTRLTVV.

This clonotype was seen a few times. The chain links TRBV7-6 to TRBJ2-1; TRBD2 matches at 8 bases. Unmatched junction bases numbered 10, after V lost 1 base and J lost 8 bases. This CDR3 comprises 16 residues. CDR1 SGHVS and CDR2 FNYEAQ come from the germline V gene. CDR3 sequence (DNA): TGTGCCAGCAGCTTAGGGGGTAGCGGGAATTGGGATGAGCAGTTCTTC. It specifies CASSLGGSGNWDEQFF.

The chain links TRBV5-1 to TRBJ2-1; 9 bases align to TRBD1. Germline V lookup: CDR1 SGHRS, CDR2 YFSETQ. After removal of 2 bases from V and 6 bases from J, the junction contained 3 bases not matched to a gene. This CDR3 spans 14 amino acids. CDR3 loop: CASSFETGGNEQFF. The CDR3 region has the DNA TGCGCCAGCAGCTTTGAGACAGGGGGCAATGAGCAGTTCTTC.

The rearrangement links TRBV9 to TRBJ1-2; the D is unclear. Deletions cut 0 bases from V and 2 bases from J, with 11 bases between. The CDR3 is made up of 15 amino acids. Germline V lookup: CDR1 SGDLS, CDR2 YYNGEE. The CDR3 DNA follows: TGTGCCAGCAGCGTAGAGGGTATCCAGAACTATGGCTACACCTTC. Encoded protein: CASSVEGIQNYGYTF.

V is TRBV14 and J is TRBJ2-3; D unclear. There are 15 residues in the CDR3. From germline, CDR1 is SGHDN and CDR2 FVKESK. V shed 2 bases and J shed 1 base, with 10 bases lying between them. The chain's CDR3 is CASSQQPPGTDTQYF. The DNA for the CDR3 is TGTGCCAGCAGCCAACAGCCCCCGGGCACAGATACGCAGTATTTT.

This clonotype was seen more than once but under ten times. The chain recombines TRBV7-8 with TRBJ1-1; D may be TRBD1 (5 bases). Germline V gene data show CDR1 as SGHVS and CDR2 as FQNEAQ. This CDR3 has 16 residues. With 2 bases removed from V and 7 bases from J, the gap between germline ends came to 20 bases. The DNA of the CDR3 is TGTGCCAGCAGCTTATTCGGGCAGGGCCAATTGGTTGAAGCTTTCTTT. This codes for CASSLFGQGQLVEAFF.

This sequence joins TRBV7-8 and TRBJ2-1, with TRBD2 matching over 10 bases. Unmatched junction bases numbered 12, after V lost 5 bases and J lost 11 bases. CDR3 length: 15 amino acids. Per the germline V gene, CDR1 is SGHVS and CDR2 is FQNEAQ. CDR3 protein: CASSEDRTSGGKQFF. Here the CDR3 DNA reads TGTGCCAGCAGCGAAGACAGGACTAGCGGAGGCAAGCAGTTCTTC.

This clonotype was seen repeatedly, ten times or more. J is TRBJ2-1 and V is TRBV7-9; 7 bases fit TRBD2. This CDR3 has 14 amino acids. After removal of 3 bases from V and 6 bases from J, the junction contained 5 bases not matched to a gene. The V gene's germline CDR1 is SEHNR and CDR2 FQNEAQ (reference sequence). This CDR3 is CASSFQRDPNEQFF. Here the CDR3 DNA reads TGTGCCAGCAGCTTCCAGCGGGACCCCAATGAGCAGTTCTTC.

This clonotype was observed many times. V usage is TRBV5-1 and J usage is TRBJ2-2; 7 positions match TRBD1. The CDR3 extends over 16 amino acids. Germline CDR1 is SGHRS and CDR2 is YFSETQ. V was clipped by 5 bases and J by 3 bases; unmatched bases: 10. DNA for the CDR3: TGCGCCAGCAGTCTCGGGCCTACAGGGGACACCGGGGAGCTGTTTTTT. Protein: CASSLGPTGDTGELFF.

The chain is built from TRBV19 and TRBJ2-3; no definite D call. CDR3 length: 13 amino acids. Germline CDR1 is LNHDA and CDR2 is SQIVND (reference sequence). Trimming cost V 2 bases and J 2 bases, with 5 bases left between them. The CDR3 reads CASSIRPTDTQYF. As DNA, the CDR3 is TGTGCCAGTAGTATACGACCCACAGATACGCAGTATTTT.

The rearrangement joins TRBV29-1 to TRBJ2-1, with D possibly being TRBD1 (5 bases). Trimming pared 0 bases from V and 3 bases from J, leaving 9 bases between. CDR1 and CDR2 (germline): SQVTM, ANQGSEA. There are 14 residues in the CDR3. The CDR3 is CSVEDNRSYNEQFF. Written as DNA, the CDR3 is TGCAGCGTTGAAGACAACAGGAGCTACAATGAGCAGTTCTTC.

The chain joins TRBV9 to TRBJ2-1, with 10 bases fitting TRBD2. The CDR3 spans 16 residues. The germline V gene has CDR1 SGDLS and CDR2 YYNGEE. The ends lost 0 bases at V and 2 bases at J; junction bases unmatched: 2. The CDR3 DNA reads as TGTGCCAGCAGCGTAGTTAGCGGGAGGACCTACAATGAGCAGTTCTTC. Protein product: CASSVVSGRTYNEQFF.

The genes are TRBV11-2 and TRBJ2-1; the D is unclear. Trimming removed 5 bases at V and 0 bases at J, with 17 bases between. The CDR3 consists of 17 residues. The germline V gene encodes CDR1 SGHAT and CDR2 FQNNGV. The CDR3 region has the DNA TGTGCCAGCAGCCCACGGGCCTTACGTTTCTCCTACAATGAGCAGTTCTTC. Translating it yields CASSPRALRFSYNEQFF.

This clonotype appeared a few times. The rearrangement links TRBV10-3 to TRBJ1-5; D call uncertain. CDR3 size: 13 residues. V was trimmed by 2 bases and J by 5 bases, leaving 7 bases between them. Germline CDR1 is ENHRY and CDR2 is SYGVKD. CDR3 nucleotides: TGTGCCATCAGTGAGATCGGGGATCAGCCCCAGCATTTT. It codes for CAISEIGDQPQHF.

This clonotype has just a few counts. The V and J genes are TRBV4-1 and TRBJ2-3, with a possible D match to TRBD2 (5 bases). Trimming took off 6 bases at V and 2 bases at J, with 9 bases between the two ends. This CDR3 is built from 13 residues. The germline V gene has CDR1 MGHRA and CDR2 YSYEKL. The CDR3 reads CASSRTLTDTQYF. CDR3 DNA: TGCGCCAGCAGTCGGACTCTCACAGATACGCAGTATTTT.

This clonotype was detected ten times or more. This chain uses TRBV11-2 with TRBJ1-1; D may be TRBD1 (5 bases). CDR3 length: 15 residues. Germline assignment: CDR1 SGHAT and CDR2 FQNNGV. V was pared by 7 bases and J by 1 base, with 16 bases between. The CDR3, as DNA: TGTGCCAGCAACCTCCTGCGGGGGTCGAACACTGAAGCTTTCTTT. Translating gives CASNLLRGSNTEAFF.

This clonotype was detected a few times. The chain has TRBV7-2 and TRBJ2-3; TRBD2 matches at 10 bases. Germline V gives CDR1 SGHTA, CDR2 FQGNSA. The V segment lost 5 bases and the J segment 0 bases; nucleotides outside the gene matches: 5. This CDR3 spans 16 amino acids. CDR3 DNA sequence: TGTGCCAGCAGCCGTCCGGGACTAGCGAGCACAGATACGCAGTATTTT. Amino acids: CASSRPGLASTDTQYF.

This clonotype was recorded at least ten times. The rearrangement joins TRBV12-3 or TRBV12-4 to TRBJ2-7; TRBD2 matches 14 bases. J gave up 7 bases and V 5 bases, and 7 bases lay outside the gene matches. The CDR3 is made up of 15 amino acids. Here the CDR3 reads CASSMTSGRAGEQYF. CDR3 nucleotides: TGTGCCAGCAGTATGACTAGCGGGAGGGCGGGGGAGCAGTACTTC.

V gene TRBV9 combines with J gene TRBJ1-6; no definite D call. With 3 bases removed from V and 7 bases from J, the gap between germline ends came to 14 bases. Germline assignment: CDR1 SGDLS and CDR2 YYNGEE. The CDR3 is made up of 15 amino acids. Written as DNA, the CDR3 is TGTGCCAGCAGCGCCCTTGCGACCGAGAATTCACCCCTCCACTTT. This sequence encodes CASSALATENSPLHF.

CDR3 in DNA: TGTGCCAGCAGCTCGCAGGCTGATCAGCCCCAGCATTTT. Residues: CASSSQADQPQHF. This sequence joins TRBV7-3 and TRBJ1-5; D is uncertain. Trimming stripped 4 bases from V and 5 bases from J, with 9 bases between. Germline V gene lookup returns CDR1 SGHTA and CDR2 FQGTGA. There are 13 residues in the CDR3.